A selection of T cell receptor beta chains follows, all from one sample in a study of cytomegalovirus exposure and HLA in healthy donors. Only in-frame clones appear in the TCRdb table, and some are missing; sequencing was by immunoSEQ multiplex PCR. The table includes about 100,000 clones, less than 85% detected once. The sample was PBMCs. Receptors originate from a woman in her late teens or twenties in good health and CMV-seropositive. The CDR3 runs from the conserved cysteine through the conserved F or W. The D gene is left open where the match is weak. Rows may omit the clone size; those that give it use once, few, many or a size class.

d_gene | j_gene | abundance | v_gene | CDR3aa | CDR3nt
. | TRBJ1-5 | . | TRBV15 | CATSGDGGPGNQPQHF | TGTGCCACCAGCGGGGACGGGGGGCCGGGCAATCAGCCCCAGCATTTT
. | TRBJ2-7 | . | TRBV27 | CASSANRVEQYF | TGTGCCAGCAGTGCCAACAGGGTCGAGCAGTACTTC
. | TRBJ2-1 | . | TRBV18 | CASSPRARDEQFF | TGTGCCAGCTCACCACGCGCTCGGGATGAGCAGTTCTTC
. | TRBJ2-3 | . | TRBV6-5 | CASSYRSDTDTQYF | TGTGCCAGCAGTTATCGGTCCGACACAGATACGCAGTATTTT
. | TRBJ2-1 | . | TRBV10-1 | CASSVAAGDEQFF | TGCGCCAGCAGTGTGGCGGCCGGGGATGAGCAGTTCTTC
. | TRBJ2-1 | once | TRBV6-6 | CASSSLGLDEQFF | TGTGCCAGCAGCAGTCTGGGACTTGATGAGCAGTTCTTC
TRBD1 | TRBJ1-3 | . | TRBV6-1 | CASWTGLFGNTIYF | TGTGCCTCGTGGACAGGTCTTTTTGGAAACACCATATATTTT
TRBD1 | TRBJ2-2 | once | TRBV30 | CAWSRAGGNTGELFF | TGTGCCTGGAGTAGGGCAGGGGGGAACACCGGGGAGCTGTTTTTT
. | TRBJ2-7 | few | TRBV19 | CATRGGTYEQYF | TGTGCCACCCGTGGAGGAACCTACGAGCAGTACTTC
. | TRBJ2-7 | . | TRBV10-3 | CAISDLDKAVYEQYF | TGTGCCATCAGTGACCTCGACAAAGCCGTCTACGAGCAGTACTTC
. | TRBJ1-1 | few | TRBV10-1 | CASSEVDGGTFF | TGCGCCAGCAGTGAAGTGGACGGAGGGACTTTCTTT
. | TRBJ2-5 | . | TRBV10-3 | CAISAGTARWETQYF | TGTGCCATCAGCGCCGGGACTGCCCGGTGGGAGACCCAGTACTTC
. | TRBJ2-1 | . | TRBV5-4 | CASRPGLALGEQFF | TGTGCCAGCAGGCCGGGACTGGCCCTAGGTGAGCAGTTCTTC
. | TRBJ1-1 | . | TRBV19 | CASSSLEGTEAFF | TGTGCCAGTAGTTCTTTAGAGGGCACTGAAGCTTTCTTT
. | TRBJ1-2 | . | TRBV6-5 | CASWVGGPGYTF | TGTGCCAGCTGGGTGGGGGGGCCTGGCTACACCTTC
. | TRBJ2-5 | . | TRBV25-1 | CATGTEFSKETQYF | TGTGCCACCGGGACTGAATTTAGCAAGGAGACCCAGTACTTC
TRBD1 | TRBJ1-4 | few | TRBV7-4 | CASSLNFRDRGPPCEKLFF | TGTGCCAGCAGCTTAAATTTTCGAGACAGGGGTCCTCCCTGTGAAAAACTGTTTTTT
. | TRBJ1-4 | . | TRBV9 | CASSEGLNEKLFF | TGTGCCAGCAGCGAGGGACTTAATGAAAAACTGTTTTTT
TRBD1 | TRBJ2-3 | . | TRBV4-1 | CASSNRDSSWTDTQYF | TGCGCCAGCAGCAACCGGGACAGTTCTTGGACAGATACGCAGTATTTT
TRBD1 | TRBJ2-7 | . | TRBV7-9 | CASSLEGQTYYEQYF | TGTGCCAGCAGCTTAGAGGGACAGACATACTACGAGCAGTACTTC
. | TRBJ2-5 | . | TRBV9 | CASSSSKTLATETQYF | TGTGCCAGCAGCTCCTCTAAGACTTTAGCGACAGAGACCCAGTACTTC
TRBD2 | TRBJ2-1 | . | TRBV6-6 | CASSYAGGSDEQFF | TGTGCCAGCAGTTACGCGGGAGGATCCGATGAGCAGTTCTTC
. | TRBJ2-3 | few | TRBV19 | CASSVGQGRGTDTQYF | TGTGCCAGTAGTGTGGGACAAGGAAGGGGCACAGATACGCAGTATTTT
TRBD2 | TRBJ2-1 | . | TRBV19 | CASSIVLAGGPGHEQFF | TGTGCCAGTAGTATAGTGCTAGCGGGAGGGCCGGGACATGAGCAGTTCTTC
TRBD1 | TRBJ2-7 | . | TRBV13 | CASSTGQGMGTEQYF | TGTGCCAGCAGCACCGGACAGGGGATGGGGACCGAGCAGTACTTC
. | TRBJ2-6 | . | TRBV4-2 | CASSPERRWGANVLTF | TGTGCCAGCAGCCCGGAGCGGCGCTGGGGGGCCAACGTCCTGACTTTC
. | TRBJ1-4 | few | TRBV15 | CATSRDRVSGASWDEKLFF | TGTGCCACCAGCAGAGATCGGGTCTCCGGAGCAAGCTGGGATGAAAAACTGTTTTTT
. | TRBJ1-4 | . | TRBV2 | CASTADGGIGEKLFF | TGTGCCAGCACGGCAGACGGAGGGATAGGTGAAAAACTGTTTTTT
. | TRBJ1-6 | . | TRBV10-3 | CAISESELRNSPLHF | TGTGCCATCAGTGAGTCAGAACTCCGTAATTCACCCCTCCACTTT
. | TRBJ1-2 | . | TRBV6-4 | CASSVEERGYGYTF | TGTGCCAGCAGTGTCGAGGAGAGAGGATATGGCTACACCTTC
TRBD2 | TRBJ2-1 | . | TRBV19 | CASTLAGSSYNEQFF | TGTGCCAGTACCTTAGCGGGGAGCTCCTACAATGAGCAGTTCTTC
. | TRBJ1-1 | once | TRBV11-2 | CASSLGYSMNTEAFF | TGTGCCAGCAGCTTAGGCTACAGTATGAACACTGAAGCTTTCTTT
. | TRBJ1-4 | . | TRBV10-3 | CATSSLGEKLFF | TGTGCCACGTCGAGTTTGGGCGAAAAACTGTTTTTT
. | TRBJ2-3 | . | TRBV7-8 | CASSPVLTTDTQYF | TGTGCCAGCAGCCCAGTTCTCACCACAGATACGCAGTATTTT
. | TRBJ1-2 | . | TRBV7-8 | CASNLGGGAPWGYTF | TGTGCCAGCAACCTAGGGGGGGGCGCCCCCTGGGGCTACACCTTC
. | TRBJ1-1 | . | TRBV5-1 | CASSLGGSNTEAFF | TGCGCCAGCAGCTTGGGAGGGTCCAACACTGAAGCTTTCTTT
TRBD2 | TRBJ2-7 | . | TRBV28 | CASGTSGTYEQYF | TGTGCCAGCGGGACTAGCGGGACCTACGAGCAGTACTTC
TRBD2 | TRBJ2-5 | . | TRBV5-1 | CASSLAAGGETQYF | TGCGCCAGCAGCTTGGCAGCGGGAGGGGAGACCCAGTACTTC
TRBD2 | TRBJ2-1 | . | TRBV28 | CASSPRTSGSNEQFF | TGTGCCAGCAGCCCCAGGACTAGCGGGAGCAATGAGCAGTTCTTC
. | TRBJ2-7 | once | TRBV29-1 | CSGGDSLYEQYF | TGCAGCGGGGGGGACAGTTTGTACGAGCAGTACTTC
. | TRBJ2-5 | once | TRBV4-1 | CASSQYSGSPSETQYF | TGCGCCAGCAGCCAATATAGCGGATCCCCTTCAGAGACCCAGTACTTC
. | TRBJ1-2 | . | TRBV2 | CASSDGGGYTF | TGTGCCAGCAGTGATGGAGGTGGCTACACATTC
TRBD1 | TRBJ2-7 | . | TRBV27 | CASKTGVSSYEQYF | TGTGCCAGTAAGACAGGGGTGAGCTCCTACGAGCAGTACTTC
TRBD1 | TRBJ1-2 | . | TRBV29-1 | CSAPMMATGGYGYTF | TGCAGCGCCCCAATGATGGCTACAGGGGGATATGGCTACACCTTC
. | TRBJ2-1 | . | TRBV4-1 | CASSQALQRERFF | TGCGCCAGCAGCCAAGCCTTACAACGGGAACGGTTCTTC